The 31 T cell receptor beta chains below were found in one sample sequenced in a study of response to subunit inactivated influenza vaccine. TCRdb re-called the RT-PCR reads through MiXCR, storing one row per CDR3 protein. The sample shows about 500,000 distinct CDR3 sequences, approximately 17% of them seen only once. The sequencing used CD4+ T cells sorted from PBMCs, collected roughly 24 months after vaccination. The receptors originated from a man aged 50 to 69 who received an inactivated influenza vaccine.

The gene calls are TRBV3-1 and TRBJ2-2, with D possibly being TRBD2 (6 bases). Trimming took off 3 bases at V and 6 bases at J, with 11 bases between the two ends. The CDR3 loop spans 14 amino acids. Germline V gene lookup returns CDR1 LGHDT and CDR2 YNNKEL (reference sequence). CDR3: CASSQGQRAGELFF. The DNA of the CDR3 is TGTGCCAGCAGCCAGGGGCAGCGGGCCGGGGAGCTGTTTTTT.

This clonotype was picked up a small number of times. The J gene is TRBJ2-3, the V gene TRBV18; D is unresolved. The ends were cut back, 0 bases at V and 3 bases at J, with 7 bases in the middle. In germline, CDR1 is KGHSH, CDR2 LQKENI. The CDR3 is made up of 14 amino acids. The DNA for the CDR3 is TGTGCCAGCTCACCACCCCAGGCTACAGATACGCAGTATTTT. Protein: CASSPPQATDTQYF.

This clonotype was counted only a few times. CDR3 sequence: CASSFRDSSQAFF. DNA of the CDR3: TGTGCCAGCAGCTTTAGGGACAGTTCCCAAGCTTTCTTT. The rearrangement joins TRBV7-9 to TRBJ1-1; 7 positions match TRBD1. V was clipped by 3 bases and J by 9 bases; unmatched bases: 7. This CDR3 spans 13 amino acids. CDR1 is SEHNR, CDR2 FQNEAQ, per germline (reference sequence).

This clonotype came up a few times. The chain couples TRBV4-3 to TRBJ2-5; either TRBD1 or TRBD2 may fit D (5 bases each). Trimming pared 0 bases from V and 7 bases from J, leaving 15 bases between. CDR3 length: 15 residues. Germline V gives CDR1 LGHNA, CDR2 YSLEER. The CDR3 coding sequence is TGCGCCAGCAGCCAAGACACCTCCGGGGCCGGGACCCAGTACTTC. This translates into CASSQDTSGAGTQYF.

This sequence joins TRBV4-2 and TRBJ1-2; D gene ambiguous. Germline CDR1 and CDR2: LGHNA and YNFKEQ. CDR3 length: 15 residues. V was cut by 4 bases and J by 2 bases, with 14 bases left in between. CDR3 sequence (DNA): TGTGCCAGCAGCCTATTGACCCTTTCCAACTATGGCTACACCTTC. It codes for CASSLLTLSNYGYTF.

This clonotype was recorded many times. The chain uses TRBV14 and TRBJ2-1; tentatively, D is TRBD2 (6 bases). This CDR3 is 14 amino acids long. V dropped 0 bases and J dropped 9 bases, with 12 bases sitting between them. Germline CDR1 and CDR2: SGHDN and FVKESK. The CDR3 region has the DNA TGTGCCAGCAGCCAAGATGTGGGGGGTGGTGAGCAGTTCTTC. It codes for CASSQDVGGGEQFF.

The chain employs TRBV6-5 and TRBJ2-7, with 10 bases lining up with TRBD1. This CDR3 spans 12 amino acids. V dropped 0 bases and J dropped 12; count of bases not matched to a gene: 2. Germline CDR1 and CDR2: MNHEY and SVGAGI. DNA of the CDR3: TGTGCCAGCAGTTACTCGGGACAGGGGCTGTACTTC. Translating it yields CASSYSGQGLYF.

This clonotype was detected only a few times. The gene calls are TRBV7-9 and TRBJ2-3, with no clear D. Per germline, CDR1 SEHNR and CDR2 FQNEAQ (reference sequence). The CDR3 contains 15 residues. Trimming left V 6 bases short and J 1 base short, with 14 bases between. CDR3 DNA sequence: TGTGCCAGCAGGCCAACTACCGTCCGCACAGATACGCAGTATTTT. Its translation is CASRPTTVRTDTQYF.

This clonotype was recorded a few times. CDR3 DNA: TGTGCCAGCAGCCAACGAACAGGGGTGGAGACCCAGTACTTC. Amino acids: CASSQRTGVETQYF. The chain carries TRBV3-1 and TRBJ2-5; 7 bases are a match to TRBD1. V gave up 2 bases and J gave up 5 bases; unmatched junction bases: 5. The CDR3 loop spans 14 amino acids. Per the germline V gene, CDR1 is LGHDT and CDR2 is YNNKEL (reference sequence).

The gene calls are TRBV28 and TRBJ2-5; 7 bases fit TRBD1. Trimming at V came to 5 bases and at J to 2 bases, leaving 5 bases not matched to a gene. CDR1 and CDR2 from the germline V gene are MDHEN and SYDVKM. This CDR3 spans 14 amino acids. The CDR3 DNA sequence: TGTGCCAGCAGTCGACTGGGACAGCAAGAGACCCAGTACTTC. This encodes CASSRLGQQETQYF.

This clonotype was observed a handful of times. V usage is TRBV4-1 and J usage is TRBJ1-1, with TRBD1 matching 8 bases. The CDR3 consists of 15 residues. Germline V gene sequence: CDR1 MGHRA, CDR2 YSYEKL. V shed 4 bases, J shed 5 bases, and the junction held 9 bases outside the gene matches. The CDR3 protein is CASSRASTGVTEAFF. The CDR3 DNA is TGCGCCAGCAGCCGAGCTTCGACAGGGGTTACTGAAGCTTTCTTT.

This clonotype was detected many times. The CDR3 protein is CASSLLMGEASTQYF. CDR3 sequence (DNA): TGTGCCAGCAGTCTCCTTATGGGGGAGGCGTCTACGCAGTATTTT. The chain carries TRBV12-3 or TRBV12-4 and TRBJ2-3; a weak D match, TRBD2 (6 bases). The CDR3 totals 15 residues. Trimming pared 5 bases from V and 8 bases from J, leaving 20 bases between.

The sample holds a few counts of this clonotype. The chain couples TRBV7-2 to TRBJ2-1; tentative D call: TRBD2 (5 bases). The CDR3 loop spans 13 amino acids. V was trimmed by 5 bases and J by 7 bases, leaving 12 bases between them. Germline CDR1 and CDR2: SGHTA and FQGNSA. CDR3 sequence reads: CASSRTRGNEQFF. CDR3 nucleotides: TGTGCCAGCAGCCGAACTAGAGGGAATGAGCAGTTCTTC. The full variable domain, in which reference TRBV7-2 and TRBJ2-1 provide the parts outside the CDR3, is GAGVSQSPSNKVTEKGKDVELRCDPISGHTALYWYRQSLGQGLEFLIYFQGNSAPDKSGLPSDRFSAERTGGSVSTLTIQRTQQEDSAVYLCASSRTRGNEQFFGPGTRLTVL.

Note on this clonotype: The conserved phenylalanine or tryptophan is not found at the CDR3 terminus, so this likely reflects a read error. The genes are TRBV20-1 and TRBJ2-7, with D possibly matching TRBD2 (5 bases). This CDR3 is built from 14 residues. Germline CDR1 is DFQATT and CDR2 is SNEGSKA (reference sequence). V was shortened by 2 bases and J by 6 bases, with 17 bases between the two germline ends. The CDR3 region has the DNA TGCAGTGCTAGACTCCGCGAGCGGTTCTTCGAGCAGTACTCC. This gives the protein CSARLRERFFEQYS.

The J gene is TRBJ1-5, the V gene TRBV6-2 or TRBV6-3; 7 bases agree with TRBD1. Per the germline V gene, CDR1 is MNHEY and CDR2 is SVGEGT. V trimming: 0 bases; J trimming: 0 bases; junction bases outside the gene matches: 2. The CDR3 is 16 amino acids. The CDR3 reads CASSYSSGGSNQPQHF. The CDR3 DNA reads as TGTGCCAGCAGTTACTCGTCAGGGGGTAGCAATCAGCCCCAGCATTTT.

This clonotype was recorded many times. The chain carries TRBV5-1 and TRBJ2-3; D ambiguous. The germline V and J ends were trimmed by 3 bases and 2 bases, with 7 bases remaining between them. Per germline, CDR1 SGHRS and CDR2 YFSETQ. This CDR3 has 13 amino acids. CDR3 sequence: CASSSTNTDTQYF. The CDR3 nucleotides read TGCGCCAGCAGCTCTACAAACACAGATACGCAGTATTTT.

There are a few counts of this clonotype. J is TRBJ2-1 and V is TRBV29-1, with a possible D match to TRBD2 (6 bases). V dropped 3 bases and J dropped 9 bases, with 18 bases sitting between them. Germline loops: CDR1 SQVTM, CDR2 ANQGSEA. This CDR3 spans 14 amino acids. CDR3 sequence: CSVDPGVGRGEQFF. The CDR3 coding sequence is TGCAGCGTTGACCCGGGAGTCGGGCGAGGTGAGCAGTTCTTC.

J is TRBJ2-3 and V is TRBV12-3 or TRBV12-4; 8 positions agree with TRBD2. V shed 6 bases and J 4 bases; nucleotides not matched to a gene: 0. There are 12 residues in the CDR3. The DNA of the CDR3 is TGTGCCAGCAGGGGACTAGCAGATACGCAGTATTTT. Protein product: CASRGLADTQYF.

The chain couples TRBV9 to TRBJ2-7; the D is unclear. Trimming shortened V by 10 bases and J by 3 bases, and 14 bases separated the two germline ends. The CDR3 spans 12 residues. Germline V lookup: CDR1 SGDLS, CDR2 YYNGEE. The CDR3 here is CAERSQHYEQYF. The CDR3 coding sequence is TGTGCCGAGCGTTCTCAGCACTACGAGCAGTACTTC.

The rearrangement uses TRBV29-1 and TRBJ2-1, with 7 bases identical to TRBD2. Trimming cost V 6 bases and J 4 bases; bases outside gene matches: 9. The CDR3 is 14 residues long. From germline, CDR1 is SQVTM and CDR2 ANQGSEA. DNA for the CDR3: TGCAGCGTGGCTGGGACTACTGTATACAATGAGCAGTTCTTC. Translating gives CSVAGTTVYNEQFF.

The table lists this clonotype with a few counts. The rearrangement joins TRBV3-1 to TRBJ2-1, with D possibly matching TRBD1 (5 bases). V was pared by 3 bases and J by 4 bases, with 13 bases between. The CDR3 covers 15 residues. Germline V gives CDR1 LGHDT, CDR2 YNNKEL (reference sequence). CDR3 bases: TGTGCCAGCAGCCACCGACAGTATGATTACAATGAGCAGTTCTTC. Translating gives CASSHRQYDYNEQFF.

This chain links TRBV5-6 with TRBJ1-2; 7 nucleotides align to TRBD1. CDR1 SGHDT and CDR2 YYEEEE come from the germline V gene. The CDR3 loop spans 15 amino acids. V was clipped by 4 bases and J by 5 bases; unmatched bases: 11. CDR3 protein: CASSTLLGTDYGYTF. The CDR3 DNA reads as TGTGCCAGCAGCACACTACTCGGGACAGATTATGGCTACACCTTC. Variable domain in full (rest from reference TRBV5-6 and TRBJ1-2): DAGVTQSPTHLIKTRGQQVTLRCSPKSGHDTVSWYQQALGQGPQFIFQYYEEEERQRGNFPDRFSGHQFPNYSSELNVNALLLGDSALYLCASSTLLGTDYGYTFGSGTRLTVV.

The chain carries TRBV19 and TRBJ2-1; D not resolved. The CDR3 extends over 13 amino acids. Trimming left V 6 bases short and J 4 bases short, with 10 bases between. The germline gives CDR1 LNHDA, CDR2 SQIVND (reference sequence). CDR3 coding DNA: TGTGCCAGTAGCTCCTCCCGGTACAATGAGCAGTTCTTC. As protein: CASSSSRYNEQFF.

The rearrangement uses TRBV18 and TRBJ2-5; TRBD1 matches at 10 bases. The ends lost 4 bases at V and 5 bases at J; junction bases unmatched: 4. Germline-derived CDR1 and CDR2 are KGHSH and LQKENI. CDR3 length: 14 residues. The CDR3 DNA is TGTGCCAGCTCACGCCGGGACAGGGGTGAGACCCAGTACTTC. Protein product: CASSRRDRGETQYF. The whole variable domain, remainder taken from reference TRBV18 and TRBJ2-5, is NAGVMQNPRHLVRRRGQEARLRCSPMKGHSHVYWYRQLPEEGLKFMVYLQKENIIDESGMPKERFSAEFPKEGPSILRIQQVVRGDSAAYFCASSRRDRGETQYFGPGTRLLVL.

The chain employs TRBV16 and TRBJ1-4; D is undetermined. Trimming pared 4 bases from V and 7 bases from J, leaving 7 bases between. CDR3 length equals 12 residues. Germline V CDR1 and CDR2: KGHSY, FQNENV. This CDR3 is CASSRLSEKLFF. In DNA form, the CDR3 reads TGTGCCAGCAGCCGCCTCAGTGAAAAACTGTTTTTT.

This clonotype occurred many times. The chain links TRBV12-3 or TRBV12-4 to TRBJ1-2, with D possibly matching TRBD1 (6 bases). CDR3 length equals 12 residues. Trimming left V 5 bases short and J 5 bases short, with 9 bases between. This chain's CDR3 is CASSMTGYGYTF. CDR3 coding DNA: TGTGCCAGCAGTATGACAGGATATGGCTACACCTTC.

This clonotype was counted only a few times. V gene TRBV7-2 combines with J gene TRBJ1-4; TRBD1 agrees at 11 bases. There are 15 residues in the CDR3. Germline CDR1 and CDR2: SGHTA and FQGNSA. J gave up 6 bases and V 5 bases, and 5 bases lay outside the gene matches. The DNA of the CDR3 is TGTGCCAGCAGCGGGACAGGGGGGTTACATGAAAAACTGTTTTTT. It yields the protein CASSGTGGLHEKLFF.

The V call is TRBV6-5, the J call TRBJ2-1; D is undetermined. CDR3 length: 14 amino acids. Per germline, CDR1 MNHEY and CDR2 SVGAGI. V gave up 0 bases and J gave up 7 bases, with 10 bases separating them. DNA of the CDR3: TGTGCCAGCAGTTACTCGGTCGGACGTAATGAGCAGTTCTTC. This codes for CASSYSVGRNEQFF.

The table lists this clonotype with a few counts. The chain combines TRBV10-3 with TRBJ2-7, with unresolved D. This CDR3 contains 11 residues. Trimming left V 11 bases short and J 2 bases short, with 10 bases between. Germline assignment: CDR1 ENHRY and CDR2 SYGVKD. In nucleotides, the CDR3 is TGTGCCGCCAGCAGTACCTACGAGCAGTACTTC. Encoded protein: CAASSTYEQYF.

The chain recombines TRBV28 with TRBJ1-6; 8 nucleotides agree with TRBD1. The V gene's germline CDR1 is MDHEN and CDR2 SYDVKM. J lost 5 bases, V lost 5 bases, and 5 bases had no gene match. This CDR3 contains 15 residues. This CDR3 reads CASSKTGANNSPLHF. CDR3 bases: TGTGCCAGCAGTAAGACAGGGGCTAATAATTCACCCCTCCACTTT.

This clonotype was detected ten times or more. This rearrangement joins TRBV12-3 or TRBV12-4 to TRBJ1-2, with D possibly TRBD1 on 5 matching bases. The CDR3 is 12 amino acids. Deletions cut 4 bases from V and 6 bases from J, with 9 bases between. This chain's CDR3 is CASSSGTDGYTF. CDR3 DNA sequence: TGTGCCAGCAGTTCCGGGACGGATGGCTACACCTTC.